This entry features one TCR beta chain sequence. As every portion of the isolated RNA was reverse transcribed, the sequencing read expressed TCRB transcripts. Sequencing was performed with immunoSEQ multiplex PCR; in TCRdb, only in-frame clones are kept and a portion is missing. This sample has some 60,000 clones, with 59% found just once. This specimen belongs to a study of beta chain features in type 1 diabetes. The length of the CDR3 is 14 residues. The germline CDR1 and CDR2 sequences are MNHEY and SVGAGI. V shed 6 bases, J shed 5 bases, and the junction held 7 bases outside the gene matches. The chain employs TRBV6-5 and TRBJ2-7, with 10 bases identical to TRBD2. The TCR comes from a woman aged 18-29 years in good health. The source material was Tregs from blood. The CDR3 is CASRRLAGSDEQYF. CDR3 in DNA: TGTGCCAGCAGAAGACTAGCGGGTTCGGACGAGCAGTACTTC.